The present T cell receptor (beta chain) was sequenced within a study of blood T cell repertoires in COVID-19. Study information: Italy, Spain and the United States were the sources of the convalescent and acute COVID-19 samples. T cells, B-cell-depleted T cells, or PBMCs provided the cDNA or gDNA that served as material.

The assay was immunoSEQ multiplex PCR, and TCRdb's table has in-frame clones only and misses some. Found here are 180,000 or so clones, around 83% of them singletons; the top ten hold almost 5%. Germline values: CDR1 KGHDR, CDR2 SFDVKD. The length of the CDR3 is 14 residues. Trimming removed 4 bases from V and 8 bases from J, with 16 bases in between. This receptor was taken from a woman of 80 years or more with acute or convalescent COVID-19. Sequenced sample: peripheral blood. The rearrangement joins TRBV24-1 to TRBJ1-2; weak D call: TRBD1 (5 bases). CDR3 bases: TGTGCCACCAGTGACCCAACAGGTCTCGTGGGCTACACCTTC. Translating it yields CATSDPTGLVGYTF.